This TCR beta chain was recorded in a study of CXCR3-negative and CXCR3-positive naive CD8 T cells. Findings and caveats of the study: The study inferred TCR strength from TRB CDR3 properties and found comparable surface CD5 between naive subsets. TRBV-TRBJ usage was similar across naive CXCR3 subsets but distinct in memory cells. Naive CXCR3-positive cells had TRB CDR3s more hydrophobic than those of CXCR3-negative naive cells. The level of CXCR3 expression partially decreased after cryopreservation; the majority of assays used fresh PBMCs.

Points on this clonotype: Antigen: not known.

The method, 5' RACE with UMI labels, was used to prepare the TRB cDNA libraries. TCRdb reprocessed the 5' RACE reads and reports one entry per CDR3 protein, with no DNA. This sample's clone table lists about 92,000 distinct CDR3 sequences. The origin of this receptor is a human donor in good health. Some clones in this sample may be carry-over from other donors' samples. Specimen: naive CXCR3+ CD8+ T cells from blood. Subset specified: CD45RO-CCR7+CD27+CD95- naive CD8+ T cells expressing CXCR3 (TNR3+).

This chain's CDR3 is CASSLTKLNTEAFF. V and J are TRBV6-2 or TRBV6-3 and TRBJ1-1. This CDR3 is 14 amino acids long. Looked up from germline, CDR1 is MNHEY and CDR2 is SVGEGT.